This TCR beta chain was documented in a study of blood T cell repertoires in COVID-19. Study-wide context: Samples of COVID-19 (acute and convalescent) were obtained from the United States, Italy and Spain. Sources were T cells, B-cell-depleted T cells, or PBMCs; the material itself was cDNA or gDNA.

Germline loops: CDR1 SGHTA, CDR2 FQGNSA. Deletions cut 5 bases from V and 5 bases from J, with 15 bases between. The CDR3 spans 14 residues. Authors' processing steps: By means of reference gene primer amplification, nucleated cell counts were estimated. Method: immunoSEQ multiplex PCR; TCRdb's copy keeps in-frame clones and lacks some. For V, J and clone size, that table is used; D and trimming come from the DNA. The table includes some 110,000 clones, approximately 86% detected once. The J gene is TRBJ2-5, the V gene TRBV7-2, with D unresolved. The receptor comes from a middle-aged man with acute or convalescent COVID-19. Sample: peripheral blood. The CDR3 DNA reads TGTGCCAGCAGCATTTTAATCCGCCGGGAGACCCAGTACTTC. It encodes CASSILIRRETQYF.